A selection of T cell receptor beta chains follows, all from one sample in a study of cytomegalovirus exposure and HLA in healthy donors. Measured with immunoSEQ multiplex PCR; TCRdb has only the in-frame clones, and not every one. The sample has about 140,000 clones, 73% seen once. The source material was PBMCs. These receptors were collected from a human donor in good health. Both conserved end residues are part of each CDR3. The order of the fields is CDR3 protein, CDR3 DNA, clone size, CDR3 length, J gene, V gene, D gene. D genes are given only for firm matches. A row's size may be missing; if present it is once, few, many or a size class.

CDR3aa: CASSQRQGNNEQFF; CDR3nt: TGTGCCAGCAGCCAGAGACAGGGGAACAATGAGCAGTTCTTC; abundance: few; len: 14; j_gene: TRBJ2-1; v_gene: TRBV7-6; d_gene: TRBD1
CDR3aa: CASSLNGGLGTEAFF; CDR3nt: TGCGCCAGCAGCTTGAACGGGGGGCTAGGCACTGAAGCTTTCTTT; abundance: once; len: 15; j_gene: TRBJ1-1; v_gene: TRBV5-1; d_gene: NA
CDR3aa: CASSSPEETQYF; CDR3nt: TGTGCCAGCAGCTCCCCTGAAGAGACCCAGTACTTC; abundance: NA; len: 12; j_gene: TRBJ2-5; v_gene: TRBV7-6; d_gene: NA
CDR3aa: CSSSSSGTSGGGELFF; CDR3nt: TGTTCCAGCAGCTCCTCCGGGACTAGCGGGGGCGGGGAGCTGTTTTTT; abundance: NA; len: 16; j_gene: TRBJ2-2; v_gene: TRBV7-9; d_gene: TRBD2
CDR3aa: CASTPLLYNEQFF; CDR3nt: TGTGCCAGCACCCCTCTCCTCTACAATGAGCAGTTCTTC; abundance: NA; len: 13; j_gene: TRBJ2-1; v_gene: TRBV2; d_gene: NA
CDR3aa: CAITNDRSGGANVLTF; CDR3nt: TGTGCCATCACCAACGACAGGTCGGGAGGGGCCAACGTCCTGACTTTC; abundance: once; len: 16; j_gene: TRBJ2-6; v_gene: TRBV10-3; d_gene: NA
CDR3aa: CASRTTLSYEQYF; CDR3nt: TGTGCCAGCAGGACGACACTCTCCTACGAGCAGTACTTC; abundance: NA; len: 13; j_gene: TRBJ2-7; v_gene: TRBV6-6; d_gene: NA
CDR3aa: CASRVGEGTDTQYF; CDR3nt: TGTGCCAGCAGAGTAGGGGAGGGCACAGATACGCAGTATTTT; abundance: NA; len: 14; j_gene: TRBJ2-3; v_gene: TRBV7-2; d_gene: NA
CDR3aa: CASCRGDTEAFF; CDR3nt: TGTGCCAGTTGCAGGGGGGACACTGAAGCTTTCTTT; abundance: few; len: 12; j_gene: TRBJ1-1; v_gene: TRBV6-1; d_gene: TRBD1
CDR3aa: CASSPSGTARSYEQYF; CDR3nt: TGTGCCAGCAGTCCGAGCGGGACCGCCCGCTCCTACGAGCAGTACTTC; abundance: NA; len: 16; j_gene: TRBJ2-7; v_gene: TRBV28; d_gene: TRBD2
CDR3aa: CASRRRGLSYEQYF; CDR3nt: TGTGCCAGCCGTAGGCGCGGGTTGTCCTACGAGCAGTACTTC; abundance: NA; len: 14; j_gene: TRBJ2-7; v_gene: TRBV6-5; d_gene: NA
CDR3aa: CASSAGTSGRYEQYF; CDR3nt: TGTGCCAGCAGCGCCGGGACTAGCGGGAGATACGAGCAGTACTTC; abundance: NA; len: 15; j_gene: TRBJ2-7; v_gene: TRBV7-8; d_gene: TRBD2
CDR3aa: CASSEGQGADTQYF; CDR3nt: TGTGCCAGCAGTGAGGGACAGGGCGCAGATACGCAGTATTTT; abundance: NA; len: 14; j_gene: TRBJ2-3; v_gene: TRBV6-4; d_gene: TRBD1